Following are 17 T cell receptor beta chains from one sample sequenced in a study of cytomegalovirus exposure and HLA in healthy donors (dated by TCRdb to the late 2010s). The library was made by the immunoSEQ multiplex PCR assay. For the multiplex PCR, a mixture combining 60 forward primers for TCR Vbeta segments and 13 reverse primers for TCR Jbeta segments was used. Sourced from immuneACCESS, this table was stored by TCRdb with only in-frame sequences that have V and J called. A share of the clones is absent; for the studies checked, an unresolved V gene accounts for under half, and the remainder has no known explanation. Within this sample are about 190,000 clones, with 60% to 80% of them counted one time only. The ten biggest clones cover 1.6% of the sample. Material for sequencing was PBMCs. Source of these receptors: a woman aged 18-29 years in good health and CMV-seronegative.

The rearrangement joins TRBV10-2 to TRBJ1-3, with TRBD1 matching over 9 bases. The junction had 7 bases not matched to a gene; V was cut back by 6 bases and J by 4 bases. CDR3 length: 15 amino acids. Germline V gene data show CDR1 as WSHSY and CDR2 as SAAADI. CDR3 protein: CASSAGTGRGNTIYF. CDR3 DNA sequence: TGCGCCAGCAGCGCCGGGACAGGGAGAGGAAACACCATATATTTT.

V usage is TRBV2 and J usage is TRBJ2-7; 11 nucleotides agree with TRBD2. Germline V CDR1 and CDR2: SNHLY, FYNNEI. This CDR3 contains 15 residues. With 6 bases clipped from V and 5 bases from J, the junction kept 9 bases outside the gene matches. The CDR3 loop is CASRVAGGPVDEQYF. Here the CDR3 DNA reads TGTGCCAGCAGAGTAGCGGGAGGGCCTGTCGACGAGCAGTACTTC.

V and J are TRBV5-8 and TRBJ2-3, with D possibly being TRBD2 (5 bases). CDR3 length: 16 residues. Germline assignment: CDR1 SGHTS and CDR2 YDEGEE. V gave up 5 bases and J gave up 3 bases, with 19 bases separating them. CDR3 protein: CASSSKNSGWTDTQYF. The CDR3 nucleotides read TGTGCCAGCAGTTCAAAAAACAGCGGTTGGACAGATACGCAGTATTTT.

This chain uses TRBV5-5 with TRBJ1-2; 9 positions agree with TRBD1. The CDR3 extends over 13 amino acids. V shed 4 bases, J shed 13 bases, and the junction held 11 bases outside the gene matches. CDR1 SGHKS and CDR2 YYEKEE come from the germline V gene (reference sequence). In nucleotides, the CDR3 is TGTGCCAGCAGCGGCACCCGGGGACAGGGTGGCACCTTC. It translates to CASSGTRGQGGTF.

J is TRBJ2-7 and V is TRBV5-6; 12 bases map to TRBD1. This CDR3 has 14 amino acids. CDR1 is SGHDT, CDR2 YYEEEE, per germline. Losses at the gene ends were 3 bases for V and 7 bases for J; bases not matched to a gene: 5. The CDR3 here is CASSWDRGLGEQYF. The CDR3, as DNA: TGTGCCAGCAGCTGGGACAGGGGGCTAGGTGAGCAGTACTTC.

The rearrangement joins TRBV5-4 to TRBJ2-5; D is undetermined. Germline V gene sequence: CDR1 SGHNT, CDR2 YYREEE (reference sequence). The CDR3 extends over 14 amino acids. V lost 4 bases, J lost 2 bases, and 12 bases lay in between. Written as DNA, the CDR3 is TGTGCCAGCAGCCGTACCGGGTCACAAGAGACCCAGTACTTC. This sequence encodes CASSRTGSQETQYF.

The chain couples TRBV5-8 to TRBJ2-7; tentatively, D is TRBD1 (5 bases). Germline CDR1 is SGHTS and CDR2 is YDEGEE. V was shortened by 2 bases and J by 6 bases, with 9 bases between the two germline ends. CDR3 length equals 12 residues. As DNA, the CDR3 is TGTGCCAGCAGCTTTGGGGCAGGCGAGCAGTACTTC. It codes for CASSFGAGEQYF.

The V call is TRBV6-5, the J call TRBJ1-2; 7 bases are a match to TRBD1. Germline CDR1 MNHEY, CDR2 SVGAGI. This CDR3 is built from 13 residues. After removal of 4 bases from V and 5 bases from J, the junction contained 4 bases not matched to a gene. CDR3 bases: TGTGCCAGCAGTTTAGGGACAGCATATGGCTACACCTTC. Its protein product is CASSLGTAYGYTF.

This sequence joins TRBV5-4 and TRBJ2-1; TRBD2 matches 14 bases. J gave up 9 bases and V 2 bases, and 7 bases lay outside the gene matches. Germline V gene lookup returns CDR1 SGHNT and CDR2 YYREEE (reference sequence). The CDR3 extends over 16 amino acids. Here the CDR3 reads CASSLPTSGRVSEQFF. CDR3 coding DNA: TGTGCCAGCAGCTTACCGACTAGCGGGAGGGTTAGTGAGCAGTTCTTC.

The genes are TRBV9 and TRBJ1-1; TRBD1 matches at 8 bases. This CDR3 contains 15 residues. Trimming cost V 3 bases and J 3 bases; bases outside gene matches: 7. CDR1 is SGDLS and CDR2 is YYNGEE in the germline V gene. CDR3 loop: CASSEAGGRYTEAFF. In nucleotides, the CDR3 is TGTGCCAGCAGCGAGGCAGGGGGCCGGTACACTGAAGCTTTCTTT.

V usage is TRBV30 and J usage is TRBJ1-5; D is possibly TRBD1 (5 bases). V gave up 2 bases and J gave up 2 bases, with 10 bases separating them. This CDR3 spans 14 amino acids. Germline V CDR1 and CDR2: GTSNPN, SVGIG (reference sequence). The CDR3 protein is CAWSSGQRNQPQHF. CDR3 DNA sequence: TGTGCCTGGAGTTCAGGGCAACGCAATCAGCCCCAGCATTTT.

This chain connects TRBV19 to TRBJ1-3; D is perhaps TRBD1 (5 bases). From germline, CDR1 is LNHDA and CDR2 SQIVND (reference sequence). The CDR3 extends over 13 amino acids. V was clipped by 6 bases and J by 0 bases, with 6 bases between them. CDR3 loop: CASRQGSGNTIYF. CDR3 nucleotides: TGTGCCAGTAGGCAGGGCTCTGGAAACACCATATATTTT.

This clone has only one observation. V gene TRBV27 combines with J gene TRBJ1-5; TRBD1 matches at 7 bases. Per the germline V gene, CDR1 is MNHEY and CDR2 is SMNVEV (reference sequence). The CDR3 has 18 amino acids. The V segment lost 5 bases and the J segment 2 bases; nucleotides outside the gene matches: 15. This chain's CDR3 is CASSATSPPGTGNQPQHF. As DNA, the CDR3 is TGTGCCAGCAGTGCAACTTCCCCCCCCGGGACAGGCAATCAGCCCCAGCATTTT.

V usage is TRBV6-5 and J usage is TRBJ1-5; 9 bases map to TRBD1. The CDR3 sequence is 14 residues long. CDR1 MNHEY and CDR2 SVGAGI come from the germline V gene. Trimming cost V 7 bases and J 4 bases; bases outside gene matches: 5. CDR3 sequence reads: CASKRQGVNQPQHF. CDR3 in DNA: TGTGCCAGCAAGAGACAGGGGGTGAATCAGCCCCAGCATTTT.

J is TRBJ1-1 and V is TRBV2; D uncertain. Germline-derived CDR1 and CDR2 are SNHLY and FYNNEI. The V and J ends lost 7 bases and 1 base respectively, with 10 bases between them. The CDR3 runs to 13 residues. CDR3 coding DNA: TGTGCCAGCAAACTTACCCAGAACACTGAAGCTTTCTTT. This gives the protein CASKLTQNTEAFF.

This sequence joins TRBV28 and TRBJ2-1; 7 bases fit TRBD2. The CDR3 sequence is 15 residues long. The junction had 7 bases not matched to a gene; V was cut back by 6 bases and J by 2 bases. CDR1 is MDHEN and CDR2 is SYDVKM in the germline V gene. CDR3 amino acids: CASRNGGVAYNEQFF. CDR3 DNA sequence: TGTGCCAGCAGGAATGGGGGGGTTGCCTACAATGAGCAGTTCTTC.

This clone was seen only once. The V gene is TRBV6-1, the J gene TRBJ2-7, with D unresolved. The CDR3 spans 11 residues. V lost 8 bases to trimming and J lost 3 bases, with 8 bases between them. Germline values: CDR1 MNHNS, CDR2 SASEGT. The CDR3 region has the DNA TGTGCCAGCGAGAACCTCTACGAGCAGTACTTC. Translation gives CASENLYEQYF.